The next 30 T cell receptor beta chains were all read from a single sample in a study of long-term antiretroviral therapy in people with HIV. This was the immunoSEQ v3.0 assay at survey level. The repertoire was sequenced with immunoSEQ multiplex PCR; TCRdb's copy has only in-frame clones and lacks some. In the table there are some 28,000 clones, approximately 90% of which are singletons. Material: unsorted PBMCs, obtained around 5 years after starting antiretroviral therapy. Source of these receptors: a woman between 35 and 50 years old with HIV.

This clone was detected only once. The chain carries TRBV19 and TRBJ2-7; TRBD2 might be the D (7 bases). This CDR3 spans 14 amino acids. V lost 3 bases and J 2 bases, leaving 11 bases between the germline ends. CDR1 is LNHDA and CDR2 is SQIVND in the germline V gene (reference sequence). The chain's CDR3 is CASSIGGPTYEQYF. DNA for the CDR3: TGTGCCAGTAGTATCGGGGGGCCAACCTACGAGCAGTACTTC.

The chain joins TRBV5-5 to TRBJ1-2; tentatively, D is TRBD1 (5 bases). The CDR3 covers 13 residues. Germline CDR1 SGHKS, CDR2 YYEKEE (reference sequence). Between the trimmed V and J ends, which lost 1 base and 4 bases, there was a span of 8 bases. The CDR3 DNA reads TGTGCCAGCAGCTTGAGGGGACTCTATGGCTACACCTTC. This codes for CASSLRGLYGYTF.

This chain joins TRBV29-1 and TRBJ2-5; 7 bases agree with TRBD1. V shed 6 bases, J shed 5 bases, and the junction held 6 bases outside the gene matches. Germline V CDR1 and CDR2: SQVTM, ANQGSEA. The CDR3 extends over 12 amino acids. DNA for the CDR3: TGCAGCGTGTACAGGGGTCCGGAGACCCAGTACTTC. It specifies CSVYRGPETQYF.

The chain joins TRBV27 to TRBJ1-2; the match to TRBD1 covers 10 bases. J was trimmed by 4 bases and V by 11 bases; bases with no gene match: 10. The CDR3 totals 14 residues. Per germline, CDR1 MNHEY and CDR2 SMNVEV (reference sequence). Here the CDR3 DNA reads TGTGCCTGCCGGGACAGGGGTGATCGCTATGGCTACACCTTC. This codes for CACRDRGDRYGYTF.

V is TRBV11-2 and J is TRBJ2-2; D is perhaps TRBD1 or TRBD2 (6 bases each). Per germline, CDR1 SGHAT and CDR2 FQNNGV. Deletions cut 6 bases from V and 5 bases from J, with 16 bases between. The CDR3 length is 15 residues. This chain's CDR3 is CASSTEGGTTGELFF. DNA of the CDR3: TGTGCCAGCAGTACCGAGGGGGGAACGACCGGGGAGCTGTTTTTT.

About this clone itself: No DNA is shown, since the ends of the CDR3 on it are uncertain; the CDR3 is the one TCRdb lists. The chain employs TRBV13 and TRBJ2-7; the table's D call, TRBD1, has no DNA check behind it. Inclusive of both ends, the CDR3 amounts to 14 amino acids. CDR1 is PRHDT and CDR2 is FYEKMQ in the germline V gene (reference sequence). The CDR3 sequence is CASSSGQGEYEQYF.

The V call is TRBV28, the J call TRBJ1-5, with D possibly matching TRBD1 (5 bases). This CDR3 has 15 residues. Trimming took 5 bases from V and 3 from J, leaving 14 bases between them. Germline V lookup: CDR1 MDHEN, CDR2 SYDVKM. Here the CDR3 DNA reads TGTGCCAGCAGTCCTACAGGCAGATTCAATCAGCCCCAGCATTTT. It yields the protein CASSPTGRFNQPQHF. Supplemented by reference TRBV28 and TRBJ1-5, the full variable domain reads DVKVTQSSRYLVKRTGEKVFLECVQDMDHENMFWYRQDPGLGLRLIYFSYDVKMKEKGDIPEGYSVSREKKERFSLILESASTNQTSMYLCASSPTGRFNQPQHFGDGTRLSIL.

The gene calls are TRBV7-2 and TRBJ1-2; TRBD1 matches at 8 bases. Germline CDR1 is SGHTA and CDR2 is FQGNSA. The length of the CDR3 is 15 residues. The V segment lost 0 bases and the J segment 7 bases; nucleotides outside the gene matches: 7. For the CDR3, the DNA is TGTGCCAGCAGCTTAGCGGCGACAGGGGAAGGTGGCTACACCTTC. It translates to CASSLAATGEGGYTF.

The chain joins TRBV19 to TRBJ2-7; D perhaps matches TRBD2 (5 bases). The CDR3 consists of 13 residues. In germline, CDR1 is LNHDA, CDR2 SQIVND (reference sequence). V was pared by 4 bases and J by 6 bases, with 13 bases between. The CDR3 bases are TGTGCCAGTAGTAATTCGGGGAAGGGCGAGCAGTACTTC. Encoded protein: CASSNSGKGEQYF.

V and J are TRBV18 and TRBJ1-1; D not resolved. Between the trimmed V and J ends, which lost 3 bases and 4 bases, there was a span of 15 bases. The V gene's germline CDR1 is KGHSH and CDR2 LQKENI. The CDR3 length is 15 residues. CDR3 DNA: TGTGCCAGCTCACCTTTTCGTGGGCCGGGCACTGAAGCTTTCTTT. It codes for CASSPFRGPGTEAFF.

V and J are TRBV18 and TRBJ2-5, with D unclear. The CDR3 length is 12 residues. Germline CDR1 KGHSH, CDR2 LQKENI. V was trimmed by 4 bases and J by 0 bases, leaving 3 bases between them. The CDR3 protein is CASSLYQETQYF. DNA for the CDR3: TGTGCCAGCTCACTGTACCAAGAGACCCAGTACTTC.

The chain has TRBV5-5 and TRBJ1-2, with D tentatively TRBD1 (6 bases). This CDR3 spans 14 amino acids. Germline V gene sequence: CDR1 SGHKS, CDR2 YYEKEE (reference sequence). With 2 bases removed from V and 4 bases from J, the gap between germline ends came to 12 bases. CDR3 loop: CASSFTTGTYGYTF. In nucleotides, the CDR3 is TGTGCCAGCAGCTTTACTACAGGGACCTATGGCTACACCTTC. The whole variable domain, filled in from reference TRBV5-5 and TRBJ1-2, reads DAGVTQSPTHLIKTRGQQVTLRCSPISGHKSVSWYQQVLGQGPQFIFQYYEKEERGRGNFPDRFSARQFPNYSSELNVNALLLGDSALYLCASSFTTGTYGYTFGSGTRLTVV.

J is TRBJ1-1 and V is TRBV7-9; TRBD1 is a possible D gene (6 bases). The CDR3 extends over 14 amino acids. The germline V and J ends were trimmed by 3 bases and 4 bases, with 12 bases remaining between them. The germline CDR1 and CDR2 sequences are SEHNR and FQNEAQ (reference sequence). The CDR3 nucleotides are TGTGCCAGCAGCTTGGGGGCGCCGGGCACTGAAGCTTTCTTT. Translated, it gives CASSLGAPGTEAFF.

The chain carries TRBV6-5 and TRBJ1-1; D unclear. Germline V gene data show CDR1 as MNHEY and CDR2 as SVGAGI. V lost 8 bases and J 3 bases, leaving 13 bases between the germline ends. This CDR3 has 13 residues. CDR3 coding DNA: TGTGCCAGCCCCTCCGGTTCCGACACTGAAGCTTTCTTT. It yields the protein CASPSGSDTEAFF.

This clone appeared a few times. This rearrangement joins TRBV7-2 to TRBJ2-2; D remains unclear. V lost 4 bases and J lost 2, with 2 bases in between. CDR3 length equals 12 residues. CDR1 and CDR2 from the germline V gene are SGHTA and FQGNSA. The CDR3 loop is CASSSNTGELFF. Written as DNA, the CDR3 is TGTGCCAGCAGCTCTAACACCGGGGAGCTGTTTTTT.

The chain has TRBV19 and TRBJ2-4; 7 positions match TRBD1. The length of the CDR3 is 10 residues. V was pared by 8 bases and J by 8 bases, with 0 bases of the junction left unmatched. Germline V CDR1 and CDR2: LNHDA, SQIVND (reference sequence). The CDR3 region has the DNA TGTGCCAGTCAGGGGGACATTCAGTACTTC. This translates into CASQGDIQYF.

The CDR3 loop reads CASSTRTSGSTGELFF. In DNA, the CDR3 is TGTGCCAGCTCGACTCGGACTAGCGGGAGCACCGGGGAGCTGTTTTTT. The chain uses TRBV7-6 and TRBJ2-2, with 13 positions matching TRBD2. The CDR3 runs to 16 residues. Germline V CDR1 and CDR2: SGHVS, FNYEAQ. With V trimmed by 8 bases and J by 4 bases, 7 bases remained unmatched.

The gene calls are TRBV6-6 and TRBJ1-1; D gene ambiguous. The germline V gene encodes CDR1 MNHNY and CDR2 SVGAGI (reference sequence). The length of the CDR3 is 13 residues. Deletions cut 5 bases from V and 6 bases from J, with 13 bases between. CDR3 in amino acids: CASSGMSGAEAFF. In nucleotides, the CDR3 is TGTGCCAGCAGTGGGATGTCTGGGGCTGAAGCTTTCTTT.

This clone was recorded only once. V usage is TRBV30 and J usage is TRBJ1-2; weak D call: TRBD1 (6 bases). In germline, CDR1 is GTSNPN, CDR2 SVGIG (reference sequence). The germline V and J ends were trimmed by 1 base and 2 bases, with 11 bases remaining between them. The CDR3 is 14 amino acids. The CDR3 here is CAWSEQGQNYGYTF. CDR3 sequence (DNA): TGTGCCTGGAGTGAACAGGGCCAAAACTATGGCTACACCTTC. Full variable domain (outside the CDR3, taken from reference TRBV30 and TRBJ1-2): SQTIHQWPATLVQPVGSPLSLECTVEGTSNPNLYWYRQAAGRGLQLLFYSVGIGQISSEVPQNLSASRPQDRQFILSSKKLLLSDSGFYLCAWSEQGQNYGYTFGSGTRLTVV.

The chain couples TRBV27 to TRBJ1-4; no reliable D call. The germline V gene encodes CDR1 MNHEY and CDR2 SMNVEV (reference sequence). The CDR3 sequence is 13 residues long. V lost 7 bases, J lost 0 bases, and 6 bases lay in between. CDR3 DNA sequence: TGTGCCAGCAAGAGCGCAACTAATGAAAAACTGTTTTTT. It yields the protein CASKSATNEKLFF.

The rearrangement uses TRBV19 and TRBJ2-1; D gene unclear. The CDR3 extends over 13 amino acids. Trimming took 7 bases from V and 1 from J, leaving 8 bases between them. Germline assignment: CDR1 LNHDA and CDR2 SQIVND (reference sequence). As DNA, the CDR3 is TGTGCCAGTACAGGTAGTTCCTACAATGAGCAGTTCTTC. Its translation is CASTGSSYNEQFF.

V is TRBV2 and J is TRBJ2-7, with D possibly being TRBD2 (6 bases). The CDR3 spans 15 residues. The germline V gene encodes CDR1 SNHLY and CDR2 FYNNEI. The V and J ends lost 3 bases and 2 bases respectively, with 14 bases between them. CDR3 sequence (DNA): TGTGCCAGCAGTGATGAGGAGGGGTATACCTACGAGCAGTACTTC. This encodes CASSDEEGYTYEQYF.

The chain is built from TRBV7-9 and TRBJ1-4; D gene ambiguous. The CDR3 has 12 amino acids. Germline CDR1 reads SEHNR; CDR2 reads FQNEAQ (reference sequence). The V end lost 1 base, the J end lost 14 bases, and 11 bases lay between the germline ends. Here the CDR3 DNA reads TGTGCCAGCAGCTTAGTCGGCGAAGGGCTGTTTTTT. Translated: CASSLVGEGLFF.

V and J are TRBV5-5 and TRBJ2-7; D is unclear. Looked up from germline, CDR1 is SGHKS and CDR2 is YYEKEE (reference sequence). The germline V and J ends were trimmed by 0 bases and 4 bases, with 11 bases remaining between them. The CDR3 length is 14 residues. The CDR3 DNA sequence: TGTGCCAGCAGCTTGGGTGGGGAAGGGTACGAGCAGTACTTC. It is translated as CASSLGGEGYEQYF. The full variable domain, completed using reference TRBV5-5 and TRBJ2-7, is DAGVTQSPTHLIKTRGQQVTLRCSPISGHKSVSWYQQVLGQGPQFIFQYYEKEERGRGNFPDRFSARQFPNYSSELNVNALLLGDSALYLCASSLGGEGYEQYFGPGTRLTVT.

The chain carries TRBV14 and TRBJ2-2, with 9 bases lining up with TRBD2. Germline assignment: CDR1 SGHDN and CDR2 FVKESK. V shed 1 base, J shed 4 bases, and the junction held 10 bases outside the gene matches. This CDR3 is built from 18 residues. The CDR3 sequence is CASSQVVAGVRFTGELFF. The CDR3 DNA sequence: TGTGCCAGCAGCCAAGTGGTAGCGGGAGTTCGGTTCACCGGGGAGCTGTTTTTT.

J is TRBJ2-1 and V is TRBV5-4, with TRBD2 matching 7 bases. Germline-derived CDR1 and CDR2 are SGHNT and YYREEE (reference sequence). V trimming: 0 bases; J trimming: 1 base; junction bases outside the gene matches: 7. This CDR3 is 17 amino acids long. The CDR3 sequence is CASSLDLAGASYNEQFF. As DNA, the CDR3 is TGTGCCAGCAGCTTGGATCTGGCGGGAGCGTCCTACAATGAGCAGTTCTTC.

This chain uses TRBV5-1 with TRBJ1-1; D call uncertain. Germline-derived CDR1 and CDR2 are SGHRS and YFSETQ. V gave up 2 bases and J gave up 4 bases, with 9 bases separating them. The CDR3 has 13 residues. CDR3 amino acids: CASSFTETTEAFF. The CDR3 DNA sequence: TGCGCCAGCAGCTTTACAGAGACCACTGAAGCTTTCTTT. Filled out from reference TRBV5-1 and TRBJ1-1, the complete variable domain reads KAGVTQTPRYLIKTRGQQVTLSCSPISGHRSVSWYQQTPGQGLQFLFEYFSETQRNKGNFPGRFSGRQFSNSRSEMNVSTLELGDSALYLCASSFTETTEAFFGQGTRLTVV.

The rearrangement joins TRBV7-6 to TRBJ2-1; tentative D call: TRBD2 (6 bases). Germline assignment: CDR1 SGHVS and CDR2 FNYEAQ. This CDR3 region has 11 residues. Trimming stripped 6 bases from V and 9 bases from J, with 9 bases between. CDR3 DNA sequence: TGTGCCAGCAGTTACGGGAGTGAGCAGTTCTTC. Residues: CASSYGSEQFF.

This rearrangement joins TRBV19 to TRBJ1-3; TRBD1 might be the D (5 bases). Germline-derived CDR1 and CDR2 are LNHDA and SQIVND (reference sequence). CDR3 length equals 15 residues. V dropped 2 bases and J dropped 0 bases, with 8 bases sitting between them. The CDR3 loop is CASSITGISGNTIYF. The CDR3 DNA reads TGTGCCAGTAGTATAACAGGCATCTCTGGAAACACCATATATTTT.

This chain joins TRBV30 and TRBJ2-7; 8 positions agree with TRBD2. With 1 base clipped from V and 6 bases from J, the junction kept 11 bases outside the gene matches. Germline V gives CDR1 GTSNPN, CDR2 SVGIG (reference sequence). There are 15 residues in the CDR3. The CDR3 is CAWSATREGRSEQYF. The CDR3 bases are TGTGCCTGGAGTGCTACCCGGGAGGGCCGCAGCGAGCAGTACTTC.